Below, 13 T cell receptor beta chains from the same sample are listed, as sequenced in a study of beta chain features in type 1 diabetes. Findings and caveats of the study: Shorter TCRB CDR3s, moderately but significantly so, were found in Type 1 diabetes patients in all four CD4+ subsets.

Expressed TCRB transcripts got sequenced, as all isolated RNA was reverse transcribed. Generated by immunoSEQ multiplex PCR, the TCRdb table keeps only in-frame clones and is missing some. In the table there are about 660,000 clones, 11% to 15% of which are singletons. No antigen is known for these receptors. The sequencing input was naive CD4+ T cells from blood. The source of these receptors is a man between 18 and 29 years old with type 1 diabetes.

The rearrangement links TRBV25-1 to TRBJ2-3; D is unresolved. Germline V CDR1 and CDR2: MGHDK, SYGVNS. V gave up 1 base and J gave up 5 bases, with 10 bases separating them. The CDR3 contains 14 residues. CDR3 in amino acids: CASSESVYIDTQYF. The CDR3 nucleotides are TGTGCCAGCAGTGAATCCGTGTATATAGATACGCAGTATTTT.

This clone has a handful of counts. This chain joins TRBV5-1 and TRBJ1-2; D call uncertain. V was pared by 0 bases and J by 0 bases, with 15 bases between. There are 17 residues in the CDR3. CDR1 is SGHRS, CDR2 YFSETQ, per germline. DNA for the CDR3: TGCGCCAGCAGCTTGGGGGTCCAGTCACAAGCTAACTATGGCTACACCTTC. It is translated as CASSLGVQSQANYGYTF.

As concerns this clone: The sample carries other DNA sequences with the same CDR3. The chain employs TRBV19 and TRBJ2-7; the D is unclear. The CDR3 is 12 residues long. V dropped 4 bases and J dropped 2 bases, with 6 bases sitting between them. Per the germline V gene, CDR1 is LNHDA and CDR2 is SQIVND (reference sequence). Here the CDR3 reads CASSTRPYEQYF. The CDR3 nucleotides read TGTGCCAGTAGTACCAGACCCTACGAGCAGTACTTC.

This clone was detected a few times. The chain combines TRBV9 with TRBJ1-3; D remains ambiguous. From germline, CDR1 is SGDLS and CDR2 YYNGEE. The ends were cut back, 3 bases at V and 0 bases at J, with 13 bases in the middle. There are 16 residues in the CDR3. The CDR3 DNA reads TGTGCCAGCAGCGACCAGCAGCACTTCTCTGGAAACACCATATATTTT. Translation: CASSDQQHFSGNTIYF.

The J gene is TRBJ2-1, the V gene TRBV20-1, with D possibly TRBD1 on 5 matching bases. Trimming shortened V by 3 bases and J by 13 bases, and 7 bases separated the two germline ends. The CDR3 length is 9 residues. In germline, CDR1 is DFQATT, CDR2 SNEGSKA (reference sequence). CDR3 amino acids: CSARDTQFF. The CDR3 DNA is TGCAGTGCTAGGGACACCCAGTTCTTC.

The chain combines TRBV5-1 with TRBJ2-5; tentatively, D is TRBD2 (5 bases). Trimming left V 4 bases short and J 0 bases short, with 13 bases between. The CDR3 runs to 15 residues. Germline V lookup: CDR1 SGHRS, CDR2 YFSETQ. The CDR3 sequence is CASSAGPEYQETQYF. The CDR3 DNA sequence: TGCGCCAGCAGCGCGGGTCCGGAATACCAAGAGACCCAGTACTTC.

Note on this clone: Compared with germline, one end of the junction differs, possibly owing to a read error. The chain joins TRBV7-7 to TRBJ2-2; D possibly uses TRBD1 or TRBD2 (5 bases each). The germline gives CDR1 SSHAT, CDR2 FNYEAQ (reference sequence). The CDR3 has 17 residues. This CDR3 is CASSLVPGTGPPGELFF. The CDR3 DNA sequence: TGTGCTAGCAGCTTAGTCCCCGGGACCGGGCCCCCCGGGGAGCTGTTTTTT.

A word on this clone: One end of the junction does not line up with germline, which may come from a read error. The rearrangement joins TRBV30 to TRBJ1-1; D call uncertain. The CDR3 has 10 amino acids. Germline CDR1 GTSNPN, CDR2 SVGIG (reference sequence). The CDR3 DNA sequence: TGTGCCTGGAGTGCCCCTGGATGGCGGTTT. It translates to CAWSAPGWRF.

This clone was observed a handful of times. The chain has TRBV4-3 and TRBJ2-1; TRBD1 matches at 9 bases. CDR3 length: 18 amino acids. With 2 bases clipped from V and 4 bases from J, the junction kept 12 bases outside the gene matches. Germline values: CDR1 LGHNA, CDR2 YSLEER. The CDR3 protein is CASSQIPGQGKVYNEQFF. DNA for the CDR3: TGCGCCAGCAGCCAAATACCGGGACAGGGAAAGGTTTACAATGAGCAGTTCTTC.

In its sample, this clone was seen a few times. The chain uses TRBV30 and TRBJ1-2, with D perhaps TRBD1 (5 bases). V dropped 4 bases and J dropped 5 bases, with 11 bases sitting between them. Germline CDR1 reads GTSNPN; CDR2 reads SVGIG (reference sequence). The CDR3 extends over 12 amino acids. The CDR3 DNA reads TGTGCCTGGAAGGGGCCTGGGTATGGCTACACCTTC. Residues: CAWKGPGYGYTF.

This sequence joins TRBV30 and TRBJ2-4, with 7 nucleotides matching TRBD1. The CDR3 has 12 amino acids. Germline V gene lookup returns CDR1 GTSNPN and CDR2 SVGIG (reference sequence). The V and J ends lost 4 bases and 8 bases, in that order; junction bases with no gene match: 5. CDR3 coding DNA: TGTGCCTGGACCCCCGGGACAGACATTCAGTACTTC. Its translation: CAWTPGTDIQYF. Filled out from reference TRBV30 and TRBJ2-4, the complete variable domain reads SQTIHQWPATLVQPVGSPLSLECTVEGTSNPNLYWYRQAAGRGLQLLFYSVGIGQISSEVPQNLSASRPQDRQFILSSKKLLLSDSGFYLCAWTPGTDIQYFGAGTRLSVL.

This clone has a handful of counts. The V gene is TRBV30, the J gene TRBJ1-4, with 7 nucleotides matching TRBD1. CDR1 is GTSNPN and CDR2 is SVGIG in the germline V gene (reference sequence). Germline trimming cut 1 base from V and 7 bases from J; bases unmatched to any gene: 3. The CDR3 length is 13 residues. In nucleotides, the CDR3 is TGTGCCTGGAGTGCTCAGGGGGGTGAAAAACTGTTTTTT. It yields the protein CAWSAQGGEKLFF. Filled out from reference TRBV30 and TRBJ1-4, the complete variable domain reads SQTIHQWPATLVQPVGSPLSLECTVEGTSNPNLYWYRQAAGRGLQLLFYSVGIGQISSEVPQNLSASRPQDRQFILSSKKLLLSDSGFYLCAWSAQGGEKLFFGSGTQLSVL.

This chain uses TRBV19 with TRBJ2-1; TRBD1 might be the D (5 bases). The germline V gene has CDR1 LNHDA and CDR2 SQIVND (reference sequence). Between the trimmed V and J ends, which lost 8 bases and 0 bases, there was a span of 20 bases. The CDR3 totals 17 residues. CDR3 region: CASARIPRQISYNEQFF. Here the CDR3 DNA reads TGTGCCAGTGCGAGGATACCCAGACAGATCTCCTACAATGAGCAGTTCTTC.